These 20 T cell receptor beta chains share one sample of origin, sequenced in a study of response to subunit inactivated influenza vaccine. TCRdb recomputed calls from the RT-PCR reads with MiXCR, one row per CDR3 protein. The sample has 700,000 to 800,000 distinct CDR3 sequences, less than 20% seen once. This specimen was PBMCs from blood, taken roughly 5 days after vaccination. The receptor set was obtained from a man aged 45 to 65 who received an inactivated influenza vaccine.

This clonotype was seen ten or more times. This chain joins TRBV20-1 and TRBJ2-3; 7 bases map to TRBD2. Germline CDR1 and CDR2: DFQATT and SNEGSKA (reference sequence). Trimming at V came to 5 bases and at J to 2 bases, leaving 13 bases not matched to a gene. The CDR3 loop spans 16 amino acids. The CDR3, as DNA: TGCAGTGCTGCCGATCCTCGCGGGGGAAACACAGATACGCAGTATTTT. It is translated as CSAADPRGGNTDTQYF.

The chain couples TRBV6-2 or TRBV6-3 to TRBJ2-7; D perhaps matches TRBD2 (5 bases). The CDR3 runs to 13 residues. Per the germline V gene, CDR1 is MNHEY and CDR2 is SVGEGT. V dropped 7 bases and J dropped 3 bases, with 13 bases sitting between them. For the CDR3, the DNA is TGTGCCAGCAATCTCGAGCGGAACTACGAGCAGTACTTC. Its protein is CASNLERNYEQYF.

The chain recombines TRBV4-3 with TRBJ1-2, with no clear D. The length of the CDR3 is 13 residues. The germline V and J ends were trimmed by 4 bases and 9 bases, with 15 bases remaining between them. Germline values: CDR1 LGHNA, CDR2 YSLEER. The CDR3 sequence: CASSLPGGGSYTF. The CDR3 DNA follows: TGCGCCAGCAGCCTCCCGGGAGGCGGGAGCTACACCTTC.

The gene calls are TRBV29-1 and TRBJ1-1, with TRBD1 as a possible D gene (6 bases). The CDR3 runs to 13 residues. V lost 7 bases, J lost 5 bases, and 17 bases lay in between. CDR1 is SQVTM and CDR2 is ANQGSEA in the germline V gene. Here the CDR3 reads CSALTGYSTEAFF. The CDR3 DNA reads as TGCAGCGCCCTCACAGGGTATTCAACTGAAGCTTTCTTT.

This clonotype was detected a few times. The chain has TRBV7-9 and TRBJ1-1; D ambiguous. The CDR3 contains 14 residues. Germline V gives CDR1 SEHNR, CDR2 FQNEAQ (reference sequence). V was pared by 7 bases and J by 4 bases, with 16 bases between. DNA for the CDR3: TGTGCCAGCACCCCATTTTCGGATGTCACTGAAGCTTTCTTT. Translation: CASTPFSDVTEAFF.

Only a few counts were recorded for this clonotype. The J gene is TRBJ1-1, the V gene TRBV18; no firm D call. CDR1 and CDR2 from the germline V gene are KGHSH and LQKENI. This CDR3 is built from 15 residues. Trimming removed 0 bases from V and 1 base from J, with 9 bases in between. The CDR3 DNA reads TGTGCCAGCTCACCACCCGGATCCCCGAACACTGAAGCTTTCTTT. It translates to CASSPPGSPNTEAFF.

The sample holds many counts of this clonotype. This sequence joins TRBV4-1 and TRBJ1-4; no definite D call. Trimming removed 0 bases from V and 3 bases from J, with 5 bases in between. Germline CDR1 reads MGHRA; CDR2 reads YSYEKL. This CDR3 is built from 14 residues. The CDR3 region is CASSQERSNEKLFF. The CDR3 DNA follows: TGCGCCAGCAGCCAAGAACGGTCTAATGAAAAACTGTTTTTT.

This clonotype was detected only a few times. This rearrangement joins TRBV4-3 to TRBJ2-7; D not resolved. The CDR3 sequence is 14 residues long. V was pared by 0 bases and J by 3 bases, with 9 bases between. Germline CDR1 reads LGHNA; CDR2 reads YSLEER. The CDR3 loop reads CASSQDRSRYEQYF. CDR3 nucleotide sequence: TGCGCCAGCAGCCAAGATCGGTCGCGCTACGAGCAGTACTTC.

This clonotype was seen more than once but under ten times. CDR3 DNA sequence: TGTGCCAGCAGCCGACCGGGACAGAACTACGAGCAGTACTTC. Its protein product is CASSRPGQNYEQYF. The genes are TRBV6-1 and TRBJ2-7, with TRBD1 matching 7 bases. J was trimmed by 3 bases and V by 6 bases; bases with no gene match: 8. CDR1 and CDR2 (germline): MNHNS, SASEGT. This CDR3 has 14 residues.

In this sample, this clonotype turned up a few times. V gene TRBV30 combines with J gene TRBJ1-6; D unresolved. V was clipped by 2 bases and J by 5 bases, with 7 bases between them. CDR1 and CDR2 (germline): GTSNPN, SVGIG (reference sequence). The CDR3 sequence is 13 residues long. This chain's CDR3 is CAWSRRNNSPLHF. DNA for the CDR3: TGTGCCTGGAGTAGGAGAAATAATTCACCCCTCCACTTT.

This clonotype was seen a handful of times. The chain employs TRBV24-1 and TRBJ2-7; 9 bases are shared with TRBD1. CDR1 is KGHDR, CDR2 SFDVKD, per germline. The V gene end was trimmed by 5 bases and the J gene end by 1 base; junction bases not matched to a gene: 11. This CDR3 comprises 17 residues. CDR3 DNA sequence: TGTGCCACCAGTGCAAAACCGGGACAGGGACTTTCCTACGAGCAGTACTTC. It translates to CATSAKPGQGLSYEQYF.

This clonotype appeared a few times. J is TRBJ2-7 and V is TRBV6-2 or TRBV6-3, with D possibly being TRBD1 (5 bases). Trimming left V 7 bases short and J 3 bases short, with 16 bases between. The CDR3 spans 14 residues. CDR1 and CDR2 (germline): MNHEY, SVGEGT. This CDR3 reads CASKLWQGIYEQYF. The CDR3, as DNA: TGTGCCAGCAAGTTGTGGCAGGGTATCTACGAGCAGTACTTC.

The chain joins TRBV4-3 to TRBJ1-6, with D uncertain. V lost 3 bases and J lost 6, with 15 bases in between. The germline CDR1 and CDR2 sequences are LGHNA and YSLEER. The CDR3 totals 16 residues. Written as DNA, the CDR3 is TGCGCCAGCAGCCATGATAGGTGGAGCCCTAATTCACCCCTCCACTTT. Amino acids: CASSHDRWSPNSPLHF.

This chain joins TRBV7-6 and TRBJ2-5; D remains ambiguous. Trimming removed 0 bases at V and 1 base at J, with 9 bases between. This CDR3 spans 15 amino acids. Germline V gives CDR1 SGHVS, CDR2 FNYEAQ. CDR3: CASSLAIGSQETQYF. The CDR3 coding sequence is TGTGCCAGCAGCTTAGCGATCGGCAGCCAAGAGACCCAGTACTTC. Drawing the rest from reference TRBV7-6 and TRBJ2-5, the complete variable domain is GAGVSQSPRYKVTKRGQDVALRCDPISGHVSLYWYRQALGQGPEFLTYFNYEAQQDKSGLPNDRFSAERPEGSISTLTIQRTEQRDSAMYRCASSLAIGSQETQYFGPGTRLLVL.

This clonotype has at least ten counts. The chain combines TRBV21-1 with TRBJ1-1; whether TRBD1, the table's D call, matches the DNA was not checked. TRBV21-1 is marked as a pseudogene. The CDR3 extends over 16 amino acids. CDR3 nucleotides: TGTGCCAGCAGCAATGGGAGAGGATATGCGAACACTGAAGCTTTCTTT. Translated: CASSNGRGYANTEAFF.

CDR3 DNA: TGTGCCAGCAGCAATTGTAGCGGGACAGGGTCCTACGAGCAGTACTTC. Encoded protein: CASSNCSGTGSYEQYF. This chain joins TRBV21-1 and TRBJ2-7; TRBD1 is the table's D call and was not checked against the DNA. TRBV21-1 is tagged as a pseudogene. The CDR3 consists of 16 residues.

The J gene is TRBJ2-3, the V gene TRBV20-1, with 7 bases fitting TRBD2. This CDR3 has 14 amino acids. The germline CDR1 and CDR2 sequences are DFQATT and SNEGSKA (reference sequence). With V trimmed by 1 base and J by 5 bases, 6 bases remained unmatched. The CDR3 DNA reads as TGCAGTGCTAGAGTCGGACTAGATGGAGATACGCAGTATTTT. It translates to CSARVGLDGDTQYF.

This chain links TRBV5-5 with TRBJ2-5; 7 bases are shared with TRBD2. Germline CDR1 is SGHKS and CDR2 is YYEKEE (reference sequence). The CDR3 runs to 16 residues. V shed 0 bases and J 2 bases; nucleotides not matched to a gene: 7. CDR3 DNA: TGTGCCAGCAGCTTGGTCGGCCTAGCGGAACAAGAGACCCAGTACTTC. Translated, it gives CASSLVGLAEQETQYF.

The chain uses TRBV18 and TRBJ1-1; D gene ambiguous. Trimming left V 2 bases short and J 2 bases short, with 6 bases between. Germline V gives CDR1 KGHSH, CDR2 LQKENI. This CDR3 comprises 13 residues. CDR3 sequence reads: CASSPTRNTEAFF. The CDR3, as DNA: TGTGCCAGCTCACCAACCCGAAACACTGAAGCTTTCTTT.

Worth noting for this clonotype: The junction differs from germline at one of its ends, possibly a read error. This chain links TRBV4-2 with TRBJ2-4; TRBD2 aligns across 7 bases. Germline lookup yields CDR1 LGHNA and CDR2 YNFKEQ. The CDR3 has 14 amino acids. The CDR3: CASSQDPRASGRNF. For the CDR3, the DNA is TGTGCCAGCAGCCAAGATCCTCGGGCTAGCGGTCGAAACTTC.